This T cell receptor beta chain was found in a study of cytomegalovirus exposure and HLA in healthy donors. Whole-study findings and limits: Some V segments, including TRBV6-2 and TRBV6-3, were excluded as indistinguishable. In a later analysis, several top co-occurrence clusters appeared linked to parvovirus B19, influenza, CMV and Epstein-Barr virus.

The length of the CDR3 is 14 residues. Germline V CDR1 and CDR2: WSHSY, SAAADI. V was trimmed by 3 bases and J by 11 bases, leaving 14 bases between them. Primers: 60 Vbeta forward and 13 Jbeta reverse. The repertoire was sequenced with immunoSEQ multiplex PCR; TCRdb's copy has only in-frame clones and lacks some. Here the sample spans some 150,000 clones, around 88% being singletons. Concerning this clone: Its antigen is not identified.

This TCR was recovered from a woman younger than 45 in good health and CMV-seronegative. The rearrangement joins TRBV10-2 to TRBJ1-6, with no clear D. Sequenced sample: PBMCs. CDR3 region: CASSDRQVNPPLHF. The CDR3 DNA reads TGCGCCAGCAGTGATCGGCAGGTGAATCCACCCCTCCACTTT.